The rows below give T cell receptor beta chains drawn from one sample of a study of blood T cell repertoires in COVID-19. Some clones are missing from TCRdb's copy, which holds only in-frame ones; the method was immunoSEQ multiplex PCR. The sample gives 200,000 to 300,000 clones, 91% of which show up once; approximately 2.6% is in the top ten. The sequenced material came from peripheral blood. The receptors were sampled from a person in their late teens or twenties with COVID-19, enrolled during active disease. Each CDR3 is given with its conserved first and last residue. The D gene is left open where the match is weak. Rows may omit the clone size; those that give it use once, few, many or a size class.

v_gene: TRBV24-1; d_gene: NA; abundance: NA; j_gene: TRBJ1-6; CDR3aa: CAIPGEGNSPLHF; CDR3nt: TGTGCCATCCCGGGGGAGGGGAATTCACCCCTCCACTTT
v_gene: TRBV13; d_gene: NA; abundance: NA; j_gene: TRBJ2-7; CDR3aa: CASSPRTVNYEQYF; CDR3nt: TGTGCCAGCAGCCCACGGACTGTAAACTACGAGCAGTACTTC
v_gene: TRBV9; d_gene: NA; abundance: NA; j_gene: TRBJ2-1; CDR3aa: CASSVGGDEQFF; CDR3nt: TGTGCCAGCAGCGTAGGAGGAGATGAGCAGTTCTTC
v_gene: TRBV4-1; d_gene: NA; abundance: NA; j_gene: TRBJ1-6; CDR3aa: CASSQVSLGDSPLHF; CDR3nt: TGCGCCAGCAGCCAAGTTAGCCTCGGGGATTCACCCCTCCACTTT
v_gene: TRBV6-5; d_gene: TRBD2; abundance: NA; j_gene: TRBJ2-2; CDR3aa: CASFWGGTGELFF; CDR3nt: TGTGCCAGCTTTTGGGGGGGCACCGGGGAGCTGTTTTTT
v_gene: TRBV24-1; d_gene: TRBD2; abundance: NA; j_gene: TRBJ2-1; CDR3aa: CATSGAGTSVNNEQFF; CDR3nt: TGTGCCACCAGTGGCGCCGGGACTAGCGTGAACAATGAGCAGTTCTTC
v_gene: TRBV28; d_gene: TRBD1; abundance: few; j_gene: TRBJ1-2; CDR3aa: CASSWGQGYGYTF; CDR3nt: TGTGCCAGCAGTTGGGGACAGGGTTATGGCTACACCTTC
v_gene: TRBV28; d_gene: NA; abundance: NA; j_gene: TRBJ1-1; CDR3aa: CASSLTKAFF; CDR3nt: TGTGCCAGCAGTTTAACTAAGGCTTTCTTT
v_gene: TRBV19; d_gene: TRBD2; abundance: NA; j_gene: TRBJ2-3; CDR3aa: CASSKTSGRTDTQYF; CDR3nt: TGTGCCAGTAGTAAAACGAGCGGGAGAACAGATACGCAGTATTTT
v_gene: TRBV12-3/TRBV12-4; d_gene: TRBD1; abundance: NA; j_gene: TRBJ2-7; CDR3aa: CASSGQGASEQYF; CDR3nt: TGTGCCAGCAGTGGACAGGGGGCGTCCGAGCAGTACTTC
v_gene: TRBV28; d_gene: NA; abundance: once; j_gene: TRBJ2-5; CDR3aa: CASSRIETQYF; CDR3nt: TGTGCCAGCAGTCGTATTGAGACCCAGTACTTC
v_gene: TRBV5-1; d_gene: NA; abundance: NA; j_gene: TRBJ2-3; CDR3aa: CASSLLAASSTDTQYF; CDR3nt: TGCGCCAGCAGCTTGTTAGCGGCTAGCAGCACAGATACGCAGTATTTT
v_gene: TRBV4-3; d_gene: NA; abundance: NA; j_gene: TRBJ1-1; CDR3aa: CASSQGDRLGTEAFF; CDR3nt: TGCGCCAGCAGCCAAGGTGACAGGTTGGGCACTGAAGCTTTCTTT
v_gene: TRBV4-1; d_gene: NA; abundance: once; j_gene: TRBJ1-3; CDR3aa: CASSQQGLNSGNTIYF; CDR3nt: TGCGCCAGCAGCCAACAGGGCCTCAACTCTGGAAACACCATATATTTT
v_gene: TRBV6-4; d_gene: TRBD1; abundance: NA; j_gene: TRBJ1-6; CDR3aa: CASSEQGGNSPLHF; CDR3nt: TGTGCCAGCAGTGAACAAGGGGGCAATTCACCCCTCCACTTT
v_gene: TRBV6-5; d_gene: NA; abundance: NA; j_gene: TRBJ2-7; CDR3aa: CASSYSEGAAYEQYF; CDR3nt: TGTGCCAGCAGTTACTCGGAGGGGGCTGCCTACGAGCAGTACTTC
v_gene: TRBV28; d_gene: TRBD1; abundance: NA; j_gene: TRBJ2-5; CDR3aa: CASSLNRGKGETQYF; CDR3nt: TGTGCCAGCAGTTTGAACAGGGGGAAGGGGGAGACCCAGTACTTC
v_gene: TRBV30; d_gene: NA; abundance: NA; j_gene: TRBJ2-1; CDR3aa: CAWWGRPLRLNEQFF; CDR3nt: TGTGCCTGGTGGGGCAGACCGTTACGTCTGAATGAGCAGTTCTTC
v_gene: TRBV21-1; d_gene: NA; abundance: once; j_gene: TRBJ2-7; CDR3aa: CASSKGGGSVSSYEQYF; CDR3nt: TGTGCCAGCAGCAAAGGCGGGGGGTCAGTAAGCTCCTACGAGCAGTACTTC
v_gene: TRBV10-3; d_gene: TRBD2; abundance: NA; j_gene: TRBJ2-1; CDR3aa: CAIAPGLAVNEQFF; CDR3nt: TGTGCCATAGCGCCGGGACTAGCGGTCAATGAGCAGTTCTTC
v_gene: TRBV6-5; d_gene: TRBD1; abundance: NA; j_gene: TRBJ1-2; CDR3aa: CASTNRDSYGYTF; CDR3nt: TGTGCCAGCACCAATAGGGACAGCTATGGCTACACCTTC
v_gene: TRBV30; d_gene: TRBD2; abundance: NA; j_gene: TRBJ2-1; CDR3aa: CAWSEGTSGNEQFF; CDR3nt: TGTGCCTGGAGTGAGGGGACTAGCGGCAATGAGCAGTTCTTC
v_gene: TRBV28; d_gene: TRBD1; abundance: NA; j_gene: TRBJ2-3; CDR3aa: CASSVTGVGTDTQYF; CDR3nt: TGTGCCAGCAGTGTTACAGGGGTGGGCACAGATACGCAGTATTTT
v_gene: TRBV13; d_gene: NA; abundance: NA; j_gene: TRBJ1-2; CDR3aa: CASSLGGRRNGYTF; CDR3nt: TGTGCCAGCAGCTTAGGGGGGCGCCGGAATGGCTACACCTTC
v_gene: TRBV4-1; d_gene: NA; abundance: NA; j_gene: TRBJ2-3; CDR3aa: CASTRGTSTDTQYF; CDR3nt: TGCGCCAGCACCAGGGGAACTAGTACAGATACGCAGTATTTT
v_gene: TRBV10-3; d_gene: TRBD1; abundance: NA; j_gene: TRBJ2-1; CDR3aa: CAISAGQGAYNEQFF; CDR3nt: TGTGCCATCAGCGCGGGACAGGGGGCCTACAATGAGCAGTTCTTC
v_gene: TRBV29-1; d_gene: TRBD2; abundance: NA; j_gene: TRBJ2-7; CDR3aa: CSARLAGEVQYF; CDR3nt: TGCAGCGCCCGACTAGCGGGAGAGGTACAGTACTTC
v_gene: TRBV23-1; d_gene: NA; abundance: NA; j_gene: TRBJ1-5; CDR3aa: CASSQPGLRDGHSNQPQHF; CDR3nt: TGCGCCAGCAGTCAACCGGGCCTCCGGGATGGGCATAGCAATCAGCCCCAGCATTTT
v_gene: TRBV2; d_gene: TRBD2; abundance: once; j_gene: TRBJ2-3; CDR3aa: CASRSELAGGGTDTQYF; CDR3nt: TGTGCCAGCAGATCGGAACTAGCGGGAGGAGGCACAGATACGCAGTATTTT
v_gene: TRBV3-1/TRBV3-2; d_gene: NA; abundance: NA; j_gene: TRBJ1-5; CDR3aa: CASSQDWGQPQHF; CDR3nt: TGTGCCAGCAGCCAAGATTGGGGCCAGCCCCAGCATTTT
v_gene: TRBV3-1/TRBV3-2; d_gene: NA; abundance: NA; j_gene: TRBJ1-4; CDR3aa: CASSQATLTGYNEKLFF; CDR3nt: TGTGCCAGCAGCCAGGCGACTTTGACAGGATATAATGAAAAACTGTTTTTT
v_gene: TRBV10-1; d_gene: NA; abundance: NA; j_gene: TRBJ2-7; CDR3aa: CASAGSSYEQYF; CDR3nt: TGCGCCTCAGCGGGCTCATCCTACGAGCAGTACTTC
v_gene: TRBV7-9; d_gene: NA; abundance: NA; j_gene: TRBJ2-2; CDR3aa: CASSLGHGGVYSGELFF; CDR3nt: TGTGCCAGCAGCTTAGGCCACGGGGGAGTGTATTCCGGGGAGCTGTTTTTT
v_gene: TRBV6-5; d_gene: NA; abundance: NA; j_gene: TRBJ1-1; CDR3aa: CASNPDWPPEAFF; CDR3nt: TGTGCCAGCAACCCCGATTGGCCCCCTGAAGCTTTCTTT
v_gene: TRBV5-4; d_gene: TRBD1; abundance: NA; j_gene: TRBJ2-7; CDR3aa: CASSPRTGSEQYF; CDR3nt: TGTGCCAGCAGCCCAAGGACAGGGTCCGAGCAGTACTTC
v_gene: TRBV27; d_gene: TRBD1; abundance: NA; j_gene: TRBJ1-2; CDR3aa: CASSFSWRTGVHDYGYTF; CDR3nt: TGTGCCAGCAGTTTTTCTTGGAGGACAGGGGTTCATGACTATGGCTACACCTTC
v_gene: TRBV27; d_gene: NA; abundance: NA; j_gene: TRBJ1-2; CDR3aa: CASSPGHLWEANYGYTF; CDR3nt: TGTGCCAGCAGTCCCGGACACTTATGGGAAGCTAACTATGGCTACACCTTC
v_gene: TRBV6-1; d_gene: TRBD1; abundance: NA; j_gene: TRBJ2-3; CDR3aa: CASSEAGQVGTDTQYF; CDR3nt: TGTGCCAGCAGTGAAGCGGGACAGGTGGGGACAGATACGCAGTATTTT
v_gene: TRBV7-2; d_gene: NA; abundance: NA; j_gene: TRBJ2-7; CDR3aa: CASSLVGGDYEQYF; CDR3nt: TGTGCCAGCAGCTTAGTCGGCGGAGACTACGAGCAGTACTTC
v_gene: TRBV3-1/TRBV3-2; d_gene: NA; abundance: NA; j_gene: TRBJ2-7; CDR3aa: CASSPRGHAYEQYF; CDR3nt: TGTGCCAGCAGCCCGCGGGGCCATGCCTACGAGCAGTACTTC
v_gene: TRBV3-1/TRBV3-2; d_gene: TRBD1; abundance: NA; j_gene: TRBJ1-2; CDR3aa: CASSPAQGAGGYTF; CDR3nt: TGTGCCAGCAGCCCCGCACAGGGGGCGGGCGGCTACACCTTC
v_gene: TRBV7-7; d_gene: TRBD1; abundance: NA; j_gene: TRBJ2-7; CDR3aa: CASSQGTGSREQYF; CDR3nt: TGTGCCAGCAGCCAGGGGACAGGTTCTCGCGAGCAGTACTTC
v_gene: TRBV6-2/TRBV6-3; d_gene: TRBD1; abundance: NA; j_gene: TRBJ1-1; CDR3aa: CASSRQGAEAFF; CDR3nt: TGTGCCAGCAGCCGTCAGGGGGCGGAAGCTTTCTTT
v_gene: TRBV11-2; d_gene: TRBD2; abundance: NA; j_gene: TRBJ2-7; CDR3aa: CASSLPGTSGTSSYEQYF; CDR3nt: TGTGCCAGCAGCTTGCCCGGGACTAGCGGGACGAGCTCCTACGAGCAGTACTTC
v_gene: TRBV18; d_gene: TRBD2; abundance: NA; j_gene: TRBJ2-1; CDR3aa: CASSPGLGSFDEQFF; CDR3nt: TGTGCCAGCTCACCGGGACTAGGATCATTCGATGAGCAGTTCTTC
v_gene: TRBV12-5; d_gene: TRBD2; abundance: NA; j_gene: TRBJ2-7; CDR3aa: CASGLYGTRKKLYF; CDR3nt: TGTGCTAGTGGTTTGTACGGGACTAGGAAGAAGCTGTACTTC
v_gene: TRBV7-2; d_gene: TRBD2; abundance: once; j_gene: TRBJ2-5; CDR3aa: CASSEPVAGLQETQYF; CDR3nt: TGTGCCAGCAGCGAGCCGGTAGCGGGGTTACAAGAGACCCAGTACTTC